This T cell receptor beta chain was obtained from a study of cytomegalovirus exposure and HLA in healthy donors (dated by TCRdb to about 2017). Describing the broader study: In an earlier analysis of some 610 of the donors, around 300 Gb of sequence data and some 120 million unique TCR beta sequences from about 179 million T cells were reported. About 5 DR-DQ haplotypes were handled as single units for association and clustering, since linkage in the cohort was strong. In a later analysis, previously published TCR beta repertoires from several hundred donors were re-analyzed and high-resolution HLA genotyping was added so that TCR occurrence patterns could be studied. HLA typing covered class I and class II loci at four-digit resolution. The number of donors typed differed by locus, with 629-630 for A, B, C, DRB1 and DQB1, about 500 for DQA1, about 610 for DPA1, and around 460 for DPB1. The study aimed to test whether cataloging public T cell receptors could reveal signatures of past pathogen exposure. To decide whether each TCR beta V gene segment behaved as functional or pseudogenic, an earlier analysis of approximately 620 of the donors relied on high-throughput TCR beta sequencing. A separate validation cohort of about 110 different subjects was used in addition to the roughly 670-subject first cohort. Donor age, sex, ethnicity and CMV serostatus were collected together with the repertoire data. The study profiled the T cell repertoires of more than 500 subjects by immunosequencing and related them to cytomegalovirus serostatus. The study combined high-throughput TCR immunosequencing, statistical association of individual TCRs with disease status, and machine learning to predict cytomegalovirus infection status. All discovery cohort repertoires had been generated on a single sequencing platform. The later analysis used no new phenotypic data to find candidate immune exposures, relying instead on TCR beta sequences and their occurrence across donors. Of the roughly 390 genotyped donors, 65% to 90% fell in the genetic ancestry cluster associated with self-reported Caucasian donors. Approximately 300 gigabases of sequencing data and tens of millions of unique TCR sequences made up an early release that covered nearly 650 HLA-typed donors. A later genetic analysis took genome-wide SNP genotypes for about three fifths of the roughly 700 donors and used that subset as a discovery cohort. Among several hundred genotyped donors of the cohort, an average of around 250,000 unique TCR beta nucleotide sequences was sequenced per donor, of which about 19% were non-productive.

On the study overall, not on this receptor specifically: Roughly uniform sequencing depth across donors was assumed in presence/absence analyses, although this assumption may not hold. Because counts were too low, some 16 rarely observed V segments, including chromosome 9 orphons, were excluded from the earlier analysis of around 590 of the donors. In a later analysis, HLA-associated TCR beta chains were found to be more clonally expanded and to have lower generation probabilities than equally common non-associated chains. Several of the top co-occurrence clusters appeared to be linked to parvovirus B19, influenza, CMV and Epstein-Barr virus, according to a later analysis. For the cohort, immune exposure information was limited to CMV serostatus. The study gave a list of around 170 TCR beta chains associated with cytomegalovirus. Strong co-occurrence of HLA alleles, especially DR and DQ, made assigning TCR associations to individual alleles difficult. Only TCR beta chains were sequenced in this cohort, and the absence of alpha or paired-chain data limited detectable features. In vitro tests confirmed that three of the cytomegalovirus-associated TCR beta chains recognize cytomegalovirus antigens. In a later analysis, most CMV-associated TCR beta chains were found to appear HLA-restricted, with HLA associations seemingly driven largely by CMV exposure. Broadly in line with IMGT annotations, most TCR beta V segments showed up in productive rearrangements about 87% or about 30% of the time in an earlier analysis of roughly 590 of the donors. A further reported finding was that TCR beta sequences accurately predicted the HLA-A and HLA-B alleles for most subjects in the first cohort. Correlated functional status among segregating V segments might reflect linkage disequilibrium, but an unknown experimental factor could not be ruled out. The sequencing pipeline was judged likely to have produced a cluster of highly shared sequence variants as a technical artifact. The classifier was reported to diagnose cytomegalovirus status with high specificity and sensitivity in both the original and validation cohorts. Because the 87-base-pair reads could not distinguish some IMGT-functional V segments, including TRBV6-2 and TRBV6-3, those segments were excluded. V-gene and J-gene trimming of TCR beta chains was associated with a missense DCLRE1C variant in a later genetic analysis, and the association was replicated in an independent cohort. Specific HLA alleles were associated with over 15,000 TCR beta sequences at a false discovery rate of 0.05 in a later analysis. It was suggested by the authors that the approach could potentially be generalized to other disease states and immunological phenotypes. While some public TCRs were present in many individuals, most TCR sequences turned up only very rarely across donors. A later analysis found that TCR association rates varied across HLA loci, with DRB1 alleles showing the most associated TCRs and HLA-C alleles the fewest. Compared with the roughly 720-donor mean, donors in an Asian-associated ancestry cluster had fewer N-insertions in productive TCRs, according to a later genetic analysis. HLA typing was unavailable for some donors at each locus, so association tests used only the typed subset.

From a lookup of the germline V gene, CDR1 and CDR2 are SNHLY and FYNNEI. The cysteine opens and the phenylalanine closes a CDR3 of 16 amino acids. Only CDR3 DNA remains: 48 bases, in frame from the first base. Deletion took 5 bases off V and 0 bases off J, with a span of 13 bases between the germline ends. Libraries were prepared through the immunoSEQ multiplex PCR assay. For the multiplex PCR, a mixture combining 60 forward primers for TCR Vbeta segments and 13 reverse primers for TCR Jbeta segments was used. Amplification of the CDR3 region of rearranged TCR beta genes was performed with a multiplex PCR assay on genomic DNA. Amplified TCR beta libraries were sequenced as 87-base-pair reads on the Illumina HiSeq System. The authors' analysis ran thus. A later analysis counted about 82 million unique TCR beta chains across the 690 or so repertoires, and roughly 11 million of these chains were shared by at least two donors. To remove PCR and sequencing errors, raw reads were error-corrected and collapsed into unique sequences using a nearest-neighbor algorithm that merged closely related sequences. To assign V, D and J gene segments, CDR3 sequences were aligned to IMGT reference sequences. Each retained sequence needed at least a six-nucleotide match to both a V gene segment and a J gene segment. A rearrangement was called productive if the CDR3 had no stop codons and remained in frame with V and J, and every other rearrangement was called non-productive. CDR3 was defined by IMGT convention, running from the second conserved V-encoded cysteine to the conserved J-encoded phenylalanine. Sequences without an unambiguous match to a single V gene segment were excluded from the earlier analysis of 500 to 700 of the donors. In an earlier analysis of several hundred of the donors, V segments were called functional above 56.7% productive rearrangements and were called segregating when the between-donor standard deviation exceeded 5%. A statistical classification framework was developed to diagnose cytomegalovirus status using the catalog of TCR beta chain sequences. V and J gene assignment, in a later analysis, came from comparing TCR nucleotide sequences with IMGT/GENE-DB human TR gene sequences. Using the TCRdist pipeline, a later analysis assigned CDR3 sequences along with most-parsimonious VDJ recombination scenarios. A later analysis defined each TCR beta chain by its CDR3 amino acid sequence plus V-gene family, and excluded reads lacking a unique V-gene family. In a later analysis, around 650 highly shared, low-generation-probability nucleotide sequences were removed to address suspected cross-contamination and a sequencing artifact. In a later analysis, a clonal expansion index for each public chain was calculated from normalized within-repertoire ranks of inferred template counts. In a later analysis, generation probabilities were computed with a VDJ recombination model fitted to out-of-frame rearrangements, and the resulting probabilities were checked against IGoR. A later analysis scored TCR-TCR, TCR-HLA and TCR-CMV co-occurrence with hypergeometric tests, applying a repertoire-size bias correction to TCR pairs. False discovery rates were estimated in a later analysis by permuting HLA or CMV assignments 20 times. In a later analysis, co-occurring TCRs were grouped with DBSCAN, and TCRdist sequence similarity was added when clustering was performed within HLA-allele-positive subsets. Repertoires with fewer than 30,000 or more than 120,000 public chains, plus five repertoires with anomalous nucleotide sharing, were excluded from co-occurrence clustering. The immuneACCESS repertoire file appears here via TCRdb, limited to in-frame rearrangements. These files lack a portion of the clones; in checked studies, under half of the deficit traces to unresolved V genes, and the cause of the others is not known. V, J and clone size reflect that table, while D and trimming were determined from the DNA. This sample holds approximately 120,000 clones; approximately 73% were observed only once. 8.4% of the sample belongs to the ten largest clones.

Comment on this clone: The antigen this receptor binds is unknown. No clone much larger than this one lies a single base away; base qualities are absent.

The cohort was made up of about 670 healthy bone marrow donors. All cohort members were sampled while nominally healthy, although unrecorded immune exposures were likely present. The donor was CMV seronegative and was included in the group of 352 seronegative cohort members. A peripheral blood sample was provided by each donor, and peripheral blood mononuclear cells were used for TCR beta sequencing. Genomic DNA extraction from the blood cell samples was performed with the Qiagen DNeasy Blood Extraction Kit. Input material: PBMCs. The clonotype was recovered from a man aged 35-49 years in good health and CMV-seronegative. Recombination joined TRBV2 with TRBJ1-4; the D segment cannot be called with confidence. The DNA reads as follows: TGTGCCAGCAGTCGGTCCCCTCCGGCAACTAATGAAAAACTGTTTTTT. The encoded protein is CASSRSPPATNEKLFF.